There are a few counts of the clone carrying this T cell receptor beta chain. Assay used: immunoSEQ multiplex PCR; TCRdb lists only in-frame clones, some missing. Among under 200,000 clones listed, more than 70% were seen once. These data come from a study of blood T cell repertoires in COVID-19. Trimming removed 3 bases at V and 1 base at J, with 6 bases between. The CDR3 has 13 amino acids. Germline V lookup: CDR1 LNHDA, CDR2 SQIVND (reference sequence). Material for sequencing was peripheral blood. The chain uses TRBV19 and TRBJ1-1; D may be TRBD1 (6 bases). This clonotype was obtained from a man in his fifties with active or convalescent COVID-19. CDR3 sequence: CASSMTGNTEAFF. The CDR3 nucleotides read TGTGCCAGTAGTATGACAGGGAACACTGAAGCTTTCTTT. The whole variable domain, remainder taken from reference TRBV19 and TRBJ1-1, is DGGITQSPKYLFRKEGQNVTLSCEQNLNHDAMYWYRQDPGQGLRLIYYSQIVNDFQKGDIAEGYSVSREKKESFPLTVTSAQKNPTAFYLCASSMTGNTEAFFGQGTRLTVV.